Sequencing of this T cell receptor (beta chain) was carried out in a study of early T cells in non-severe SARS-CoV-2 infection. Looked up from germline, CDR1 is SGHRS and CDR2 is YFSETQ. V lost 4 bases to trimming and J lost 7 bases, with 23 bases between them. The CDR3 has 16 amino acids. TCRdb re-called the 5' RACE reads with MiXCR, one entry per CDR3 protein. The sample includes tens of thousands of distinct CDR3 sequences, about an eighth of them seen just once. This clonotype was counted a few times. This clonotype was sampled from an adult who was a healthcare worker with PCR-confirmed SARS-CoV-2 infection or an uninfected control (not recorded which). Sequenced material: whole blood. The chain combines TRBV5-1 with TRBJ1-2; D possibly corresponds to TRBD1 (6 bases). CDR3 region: CASSPTVRDNISGYTF. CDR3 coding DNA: TGCGCCAGCAGCCCAACCGTCCGGGACAATATTTCTGGCTACACCTTC.